Presented here are 32 T cell receptor beta chains from one specimen sequenced in a study of technical replicates of blood from a few donors. Profiled with immunoSEQ multiplex PCR; TCRdb holds only in-frame clones, not every one. The sample shows approximately 50,000 clones, 86% of them seen only once. The sample consisted of PBMCs. All receptors come from a human donor in good health. Some clones in this sample may be carry-over from other donors' samples.

The chain carries TRBV25-1 and TRBJ2-2; 7 bases fit TRBD2. CDR3 size: 15 residues. Germline-derived CDR1 and CDR2 are MGHDK and SYGVNS. After removal of 3 bases from V and 7 bases from J, the junction contained 8 bases not matched to a gene. In DNA, the CDR3 is TGTGCCAGCAGTGACACGGCGGGAGCGGACGGGGAGCTGTTTTTT. It translates to CASSDTAGADGELFF.

This chain uses TRBV14 with TRBJ1-1; TRBD1 is a possible D gene (6 bases). This CDR3 spans 14 amino acids. CDR1 is SGHDN, CDR2 FVKESK, per germline. V lost 4 bases and J 4 bases, leaving 13 bases between the germline ends. The chain's CDR3 is CASSPNDRPTEAFF. For the CDR3, the DNA is TGTGCCAGCAGCCCAAACGACAGGCCCACTGAAGCTTTCTTT.

CDR3 sequence: CASSQGSNTEAFF. The CDR3 nucleotides are TGTGCCAGCTCACAGGGGTCGAACACTGAAGCTTTCTTT. This chain connects TRBV18 to TRBJ1-1, with TRBD1 as a possible D gene (5 bases). In germline, CDR1 is KGHSH, CDR2 LQKENI. V was shortened by 4 bases and J by 1 base, with 7 bases between the two germline ends. The CDR3 has 13 amino acids.

The rearrangement joins TRBV20-1 to TRBJ2-1; D might be TRBD2 (6 bases). Trimming left V 4 bases short and J 10 bases short, with 11 bases between. CDR1 DFQATT and CDR2 SNEGSKA come from the germline V gene (reference sequence). The length of the CDR3 is 11 residues. The CDR3 nucleotides read TGCAGTGCTAAGGATGCGGGGGAGCAGTTCTTC. It translates to CSAKDAGEQFF.

The chain has TRBV5-1 and TRBJ2-5; the match to TRBD2 covers 10 bases. Germline values: CDR1 SGHRS, CDR2 YFSETQ. This CDR3 comprises 15 residues. The V gene end was trimmed by 2 bases and the J gene end by 1 base; junction bases not matched to a gene: 2. CDR3 sequence reads: CASSFTSGVQETQYF. For the CDR3, the DNA is TGCGCCAGCAGCTTTACTAGCGGGGTCCAAGAGACCCAGTACTTC.

This chain uses TRBV2 with TRBJ1-1; no reliable D call. Looked up from germline, CDR1 is SNHLY and CDR2 is FYNNEI. CDR3 length: 14 residues. With 7 bases removed from V and 1 base from J, the gap between germline ends came to 13 bases. CDR3 sequence: CASKLGGENTEAFF. The CDR3 DNA sequence: TGTGCCAGCAAGTTAGGCGGAGAGAACACTGAAGCTTTCTTT.

This chain joins TRBV7-9 and TRBJ2-7; D is perhaps TRBD1 (6 bases). The CDR3 covers 12 residues. V was pared by 3 bases and J by 7 bases, with 10 bases between. Germline V gene lookup returns CDR1 SEHNR and CDR2 FQNEAQ (reference sequence). The chain's CDR3 is CASSFTRGEQYF. CDR3 sequence (DNA): TGTGCCAGCAGCTTCACTAGGGGGGAGCAGTACTTC.

V is TRBV6-5 and J is TRBJ2-7; 12 bases are shared with TRBD2. From germline, CDR1 is MNHEY and CDR2 SVGAGI. J was trimmed by 2 bases and V by 7 bases; bases with no gene match: 6. The length of the CDR3 is 15 residues. In nucleotides, the CDR3 is TGTGCCAGCACCCCCCCTAGCGGGGGGGCCTACGAGCAGTACTTC. It codes for CASTPPSGGAYEQYF.

This clone was seen a handful of times. The chain uses TRBV4-2 and TRBJ1-2, with D possibly TRBD1 on 5 matching bases. CDR1 is LGHNA and CDR2 is YNFKEQ in the germline V gene. CDR3 length: 16 residues. The germline V and J ends were trimmed by 0 bases and 8 bases, with 19 bases remaining between them. In nucleotides, the CDR3 is TGTGCCAGCAGCCAAGATTTAGGACAAACCCTGGGCGGCTACACCTTC. Residues: CASSQDLGQTLGGYTF.

The genes are TRBV6-5 and TRBJ2-7; D perhaps matches TRBD1 (6 bases). V lost 2 bases to trimming and J lost 3 bases, with 14 bases between them. Germline CDR1 reads MNHEY; CDR2 reads SVGAGI. The CDR3 is 15 amino acids. As DNA, the CDR3 is TGTGCCAGCAGTTACCGTGTGGGGGCTAGCTACGAGCAGTACTTC. It encodes CASSYRVGASYEQYF.

This clone was seen a single time. This rearrangement joins TRBV30 to TRBJ2-1; TRBD2 might be the D (6 bases). This CDR3 has 18 amino acids. Germline loops: CDR1 GTSNPN, CDR2 SVGIG (reference sequence). Trimming stripped 4 bases from V and 0 bases from J, with 22 bases between. The CDR3 DNA sequence: TGTGCCTGGATACCAGGCGTACGGCGGGGTTACTCCTACAATGAGCAGTTCTTC. As protein: CAWIPGVRRGYSYNEQFF.

The J gene is TRBJ1-1, the V gene TRBV5-1, with a possible D match to TRBD1 (5 bases). Germline V gene data show CDR1 as SGHRS and CDR2 as YFSETQ. The ends were cut back, 2 bases at V and 0 bases at J, with 11 bases in the middle. CDR3 length: 15 residues. The CDR3 nucleotides read TGCGCCAGCAGCTTAGGCGGAGGGGTGAACACTGAAGCTTTCTTT. Its translation is CASSLGGGVNTEAFF.

The rearrangement uses TRBV25-1 and TRBJ2-5; 9 bases align to TRBD2. CDR1 is MGHDK, CDR2 SYGVNS, per germline. The V and J ends lost 5 bases and 7 bases, in that order; junction bases with no gene match: 11. The CDR3 is 15 residues long. CDR3 DNA: TGTGCCAGCAGTCTTTTGAGTAGCGGGAGTACGACCCAGTACTTC. It is translated as CASSLLSSGSTTQYF.

The chain uses TRBV9 and TRBJ2-5; 12 bases match TRBD2. This CDR3 is built from 15 residues. Germline V gene sequence: CDR1 SGDLS, CDR2 YYNGEE. Trimming took 3 bases from V and 2 from J; bases not matched to a gene: 2. CDR3 loop: CASSALAGGQETQYF. CDR3 nucleotides: TGTGCCAGCAGCGCCCTAGCGGGGGGGCAAGAGACCCAGTACTTC.

This clone was seen just once. The chain couples TRBV19 to TRBJ2-7; 9 bases agree with TRBD1. V was clipped by 5 bases and J by 5 bases; unmatched bases: 4. The CDR3 sequence is 13 residues long. Looked up from germline, CDR1 is LNHDA and CDR2 is SQIVND (reference sequence). The CDR3 DNA follows: TGTGCCAGTAGTCTGACAGGGGGTAACGAGCAGTACTTC. This encodes CASSLTGGNEQYF.

The chain carries TRBV5-6 and TRBJ1-1, with 7 positions matching TRBD1. J lost 4 bases, V lost 3 bases, and 3 bases had no gene match. The CDR3 extends over 13 amino acids. CDR1 SGHDT and CDR2 YYEEEE come from the germline V gene. The CDR3 DNA sequence: TGTGCCAGCAGCTCGGGACAGCCCACTGAAGCTTTCTTT. It encodes CASSSGQPTEAFF.

The chain carries TRBV7-9 and TRBJ2-7; TRBD2 is a possible D gene (7 bases). The germline V gene has CDR1 SEHNR and CDR2 FQNEAQ (reference sequence). Deletions cut 0 bases from V and 5 bases from J, with 11 bases between. The CDR3 runs to 14 residues. CDR3 sequence: CASSLAGGPHEQYF. The DNA of the CDR3 is TGTGCCAGCAGCTTAGCGGGGGGGCCCCACGAGCAGTACTTC.

The V and J genes are TRBV5-4 and TRBJ2-4; 11 bases line up with TRBD1. The J segment lost 5 bases and the V segment lost 3 bases, leaving 1 base of the junction unmatched. Germline CDR1 reads SGHNT; CDR2 reads YYREEE (reference sequence). The CDR3 length is 14 residues. The CDR3 DNA is TGTGCCAGCAGCTCGGACAGGGGGCAAAACATTCAGTACTTC. As protein: CASSSDRGQNIQYF. The complete variable domain, with remaining parts taken from reference TRBV5-4 and TRBJ2-4, reads ETGVTQSPTHLIKTRGQQVTLRCSSQSGHNTVSWYQQALGQGPQFIFQYYREEENGRGNFPPRFSGLQFPNYSSELNVNALELDDSALYLCASSSDRGQNIQYFGAGTRLSVL.

The chain couples TRBV2 to TRBJ1-5, with 7 nucleotides matching TRBD1. The V gene's germline CDR1 is SNHLY and CDR2 FYNNEI. The CDR3 spans 15 residues. V shed 4 bases, J shed 2 bases, and the junction held 5 bases outside the gene matches. The CDR3 region is CASSADRVGNQPQHF. CDR3 DNA sequence: TGTGCCAGCAGTGCAGACAGGGTGGGCAATCAGCCCCAGCATTTT.

This clone was detected once. The chain joins TRBV7-9 to TRBJ1-6, with 8 bases identical to TRBD1. Germline V gives CDR1 SEHNR, CDR2 FQNEAQ (reference sequence). CDR3 length equals 16 residues. The V gene end was trimmed by 1 base and the J gene end by 8 bases; junction bases not matched to a gene: 7. In DNA form, the CDR3 reads TGTGCCAGCAGCTTAGGTGCAGGGGGCCCCTATTCACCCCTCCACTTT. Translated, it gives CASSLGAGGPYSPLHF.

The chain carries TRBV14 and TRBJ1-6, with TRBD1 identical over 7 bases. This CDR3 contains 14 residues. Germline values: CDR1 SGHDN, CDR2 FVKESK. The trim removed 5 bases at V and 10 bases at J, leaving 8 bases unmatched. DNA of the CDR3: TGTGCCAGCAGCAACAGGGGCGAGGGGTCACCCCTCCACTTT. Translated, it gives CASSNRGEGSPLHF.

This chain connects TRBV7-6 to TRBJ2-7, with 7 bases aligning to TRBD2. J lost 2 bases, V lost 1 base, and 5 bases had no gene match. The CDR3 runs to 15 residues. Germline lookup yields CDR1 SGHVS and CDR2 FNYEAQ. CDR3 region: CASSLVGTTAYEQYF. Written as DNA, the CDR3 is TGTGCCAGCAGCTTAGTGGGGACTACCGCCTACGAGCAGTACTTC.

The rearrangement joins TRBV4-3 to TRBJ1-1; 8 bases align to TRBD1. Germline V gives CDR1 LGHNA, CDR2 YSLEER. Trimming took 0 bases from V and 1 from J; bases not matched to a gene: 7. The CDR3 totals 17 residues. The CDR3 nucleotides are TGCGCCAGCAGCCAAGATCTCAGGGGGCGAGGGAACACTGAAGCTTTCTTT. It yields the protein CASSQDLRGRGNTEAFF.

The chain uses TRBV15 and TRBJ1-5, with D hard to call. The CDR3 has 13 residues. CDR1 and CDR2 (germline): LNHNV, YYDKDF (reference sequence). V was cut by 3 bases and J by 2 bases, with 5 bases left in between. The CDR3 reads CATSSSGNQPQHF. The CDR3 bases are TGTGCCACCAGCAGTTCAGGCAATCAGCCCCAGCATTTT.

This clone was observed a few times. The chain recombines TRBV19 with TRBJ1-1, with D perhaps matching TRBD1 (6 bases). Germline V gene sequence: CDR1 LNHDA, CDR2 SQIVND (reference sequence). The CDR3 runs to 14 residues. V was cut by 7 bases and J by 1 base, with 13 bases left in between. This CDR3 reads CASKSGGQNTEAFF. CDR3 bases: TGTGCCAGTAAGAGTGGGGGCCAGAACACTGAAGCTTTCTTT.

This clone was detected only a few times. The CDR3 region has the DNA TGTGCCAGCAGCGTAGGAGCGGGGGCGAACACAGATACGCAGTATTTT. It codes for CASSVGAGANTDTQYF. The rearrangement links TRBV9 to TRBJ2-3, with 8 bases aligning to TRBD2. The CDR3 totals 16 residues. The germline V gene has CDR1 SGDLS and CDR2 YYNGEE. V was pared by 0 bases and J by 2 bases, with 5 bases of the junction left unmatched.

This clone turned up a few times. The gene calls are TRBV7-2 and TRBJ2-3; tentatively, D is TRBD2 (7 bases). The CDR3 is 16 amino acids. V gave up 1 base and J gave up 4 bases, with 15 bases separating them. Germline values: CDR1 SGHTA, CDR2 FQGNSA. This chain's CDR3 is CASSLVGGPSADTQYF. CDR3 in DNA: TGTGCCAGCAGCTTAGTCGGGGGGCCTAGTGCAGATACGCAGTATTTT.

This clone was detected once. J is TRBJ2-1 and V is TRBV20-1; D unclear. Trimming took off 5 bases at V and 7 bases at J, with 9 bases between the two ends. CDR1 is DFQATT, CDR2 SNEGSKA, per germline (reference sequence). This CDR3 contains 11 residues. CDR3 nucleotides: TGCAGTGCTGAGAACGGTAATGAGCAGTTCTTC. Amino acid sequence: CSAENGNEQFF.

The chain uses TRBV7-2 and TRBJ1-1; TRBD1 aligns across 8 bases. This CDR3 has 13 residues. Germline-derived CDR1 and CDR2 are SGHTA and FQGNSA. The V gene end was trimmed by 4 bases and the J gene end by 10 bases; junction bases not matched to a gene: 8. The CDR3 DNA is TGTGCCAGCAGCTCCGACAGGGGAGACAGAGCTTTCTTT. Its translation: CASSSDRGDRAFF.

The V call is TRBV7-2, the J call TRBJ2-5; D perhaps matches TRBD1 (5 bases). The CDR3 length is 14 residues. Trimming removed 1 base at V and 8 bases at J, with 14 bases between. Germline values: CDR1 SGHTA, CDR2 FQGNSA. The chain's CDR3 is CASSLEQADDTQYF. The CDR3 DNA is TGTGCCAGCAGCTTAGAACAGGCCGATGATACCCAGTACTTC.

The chain has TRBV5-4 and TRBJ1-2; TRBD1 aligns across 10 bases. The V and J ends lost 3 bases and 7 bases, in that order; junction bases with no gene match: 6. The V gene's germline CDR1 is SGHNT and CDR2 YYREEE (reference sequence). The CDR3 has 14 residues. The CDR3 loop reads CASSSTGGAFGYTF. The CDR3, as DNA: TGTGCCAGCAGCTCGACAGGGGGCGCATTTGGCTACACCTTC.

J is TRBJ1-2 and V is TRBV5-4; perhaps TRBD1 as D (6 bases). CDR1 is SGHNT and CDR2 is YYREEE in the germline V gene (reference sequence). Trimming left V 4 bases short and J 4 bases short, with 17 bases between. This CDR3 has 15 residues. CDR3 nucleotide sequence: TGTGCCAGCAGCCCGGACGGAGCGACAGGCTATGGCTACACCTTC. As protein: CASSPDGATGYGYTF.